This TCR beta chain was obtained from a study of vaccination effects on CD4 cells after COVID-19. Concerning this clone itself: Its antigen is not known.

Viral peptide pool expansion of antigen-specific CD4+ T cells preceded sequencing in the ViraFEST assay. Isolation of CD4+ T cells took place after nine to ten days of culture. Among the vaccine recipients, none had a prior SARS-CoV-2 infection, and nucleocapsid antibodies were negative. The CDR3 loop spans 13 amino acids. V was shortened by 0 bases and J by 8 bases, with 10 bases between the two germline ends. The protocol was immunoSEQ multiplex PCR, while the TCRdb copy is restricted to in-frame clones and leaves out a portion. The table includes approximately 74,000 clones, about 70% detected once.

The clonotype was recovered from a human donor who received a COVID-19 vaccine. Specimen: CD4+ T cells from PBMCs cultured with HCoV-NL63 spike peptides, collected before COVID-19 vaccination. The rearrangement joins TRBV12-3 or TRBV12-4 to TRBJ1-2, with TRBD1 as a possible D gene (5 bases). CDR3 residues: CASSLAGAKGYTF. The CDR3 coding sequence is TGTGCCAGCAGTTTAGCAGGGGCGAAGGGCTACACCTTC.